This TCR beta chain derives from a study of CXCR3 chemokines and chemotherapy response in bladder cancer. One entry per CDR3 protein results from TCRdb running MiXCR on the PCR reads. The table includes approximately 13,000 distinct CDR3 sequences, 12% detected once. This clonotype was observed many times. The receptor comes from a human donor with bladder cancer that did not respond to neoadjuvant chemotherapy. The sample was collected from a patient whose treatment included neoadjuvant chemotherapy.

CDR3 in amino acids: CAWTGGGNQPQHF. The CDR3, as DNA: TGTGCCTGGACTGGGGGCGGAAATCAGCCCCAGCATTTT. J is TRBJ1-5 and V is TRBV30; perhaps TRBD1 as D (6 bases). Germline V gene data show CDR1 as GTSNPN and CDR2 as SVGIG (reference sequence). The CDR3 is 13 amino acids. The V and J ends lost 4 bases and 4 bases respectively, with 11 bases between them.